Following are 3 T cell receptor beta chains from one sample sequenced in a study of shared clonotypes between healthy human individuals. Sequencing used immunoSEQ multiplex PCR; TCRdb keeps in-frame clones, though not all of them. The sample shows more than 2,000,000 clones, 85% to 95% of them seen only once. The sample comprised naive CD4+ T cells from PBMCs. Subset given: CD45RA+ positively selected. Receptor source: a young man in good health. Some clones in this sample may be carry-over from other donors' samples.

With respect to this clone: The same CDR3 can be traced to other DNA sequences in this sample. The genes are TRBV28 and TRBJ2-3; 13 nucleotides line up with TRBD2. Trimming at V came to 5 bases and at J to 3 bases, leaving 2 bases not matched to a gene. The CDR3 is 15 amino acids. Germline V lookup: CDR1 MDHEN, CDR2 SYDVKM. The chain's CDR3 is CASSLTSGRTDTQYF. The CDR3 DNA sequence: TGTGCCAGCAGTCTGACTAGCGGGAGGACAGATACGCAGTATTTT.

The V gene is TRBV15, the J gene TRBJ1-1; 8 bases align to TRBD1. The germline V gene encodes CDR1 LNHNV and CDR2 YYDKDF (reference sequence). V gave up 1 base and J gave up 14 bases; unmatched junction bases: 6. The CDR3 is 12 amino acids. The CDR3 loop is CATSRGNRGLFF. The CDR3 DNA is TGTGCCACCAGCAGAGGTAACAGGGGGTTATTCTTT.

V gene TRBV5-8 combines with J gene TRBJ1-5; no reliable D call. Germline CDR1 is SGHTS and CDR2 is YDEGEE. The CDR3 contains 17 residues. Trimming shortened V by 4 bases and J by 0 bases, and 17 bases separated the two germline ends. CDR3 DNA sequence: TGTGCCAGCAGCCAATTCTTAACTGCCTTTAGCAATCAGCCCCAGCATTTT. The encoded protein is CASSQFLTAFSNQPQHF.